Sequencing of this TCR beta chain was carried out in a study of early T cells in non-severe SARS-CoV-2 infection. Germline assignment: CDR1 SGDLS and CDR2 YYNGEE. V was shortened by 6 bases and J by 4 bases, with 13 bases between the two germline ends. The CDR3 consists of 13 residues. Attachment of unique molecular identifiers to individual cDNA molecules was performed. TCRdb fed the 5' RACE reads into MiXCR, producing one record per CDR3 protein. In the table there are 50,000 to 65,000 distinct CDR3 sequences, around 20% of which are singletons. The chain has TRBV9 and TRBJ1-2; D gene uncertain. Sequencing was performed on whole blood, taken at baseline. The sequence was collected from an adult who was a healthcare worker with PCR-confirmed SARS-CoV-2 infection or an uninfected control (not recorded which). Here the CDR3 DNA reads TGTGCCAGCAACGCGGATGGCGTCTATGGCTACACCTTC. Its protein product is CASNADGVYGYTF.